This record covers a single T cell receptor (beta chain). What it binds is not known. The data belong to a study of cytomegalovirus exposure and HLA in healthy donors. This CDR3 has 14 amino acids. CDR1 is SGHRS, CDR2 YFSETQ, per germline. J lost 5 bases, V lost 2 bases, and 4 bases had no gene match. General study findings and limits: One variant, a missense change in DCLRE1C, was linked in a later analysis to TCR beta V- and J-gene trimming. An ancestry cluster, one associated with Asian ancestry, reportedly showed fewer N-insertions than the 666-donor mean in a later analysis.

Primers: 60 Vbeta forward and 13 Jbeta reverse. The data were produced by immunoSEQ multiplex PCR, yet TCRdb's version contains in-frame clones alone and is incomplete. The data show 150,000 to 250,000 clones, with around 81% seen just once and approximately 2% held by the top ten. In nominal health when sampled, donors likely had unrecorded immune exposures nonetheless. The rearrangement uses TRBV5-1 and TRBJ2-3; TRBD2 agrees at 8 bases. The specimen was PBMCs. This receptor was identified in a man aged 30-40 years in good health and CMV-seronegative. DNA for the CDR3: TGCGCCAGCAGCTTTTCCGGGAGGGAAGATACGCAGTATTTT. This codes for CASSFSGREDTQYF. The whole variable domain, remainder taken from reference TRBV5-1 and TRBJ2-3, is KAGVTQTPRYLIKTRGQQVTLSCSPISGHRSVSWYQQTPGQGLQFLFEYFSETQRNKGNFPGRFSGRQFSNSRSEMNVSTLELGDSALYLCASSFSGREDTQYFGPGTRLTVL.